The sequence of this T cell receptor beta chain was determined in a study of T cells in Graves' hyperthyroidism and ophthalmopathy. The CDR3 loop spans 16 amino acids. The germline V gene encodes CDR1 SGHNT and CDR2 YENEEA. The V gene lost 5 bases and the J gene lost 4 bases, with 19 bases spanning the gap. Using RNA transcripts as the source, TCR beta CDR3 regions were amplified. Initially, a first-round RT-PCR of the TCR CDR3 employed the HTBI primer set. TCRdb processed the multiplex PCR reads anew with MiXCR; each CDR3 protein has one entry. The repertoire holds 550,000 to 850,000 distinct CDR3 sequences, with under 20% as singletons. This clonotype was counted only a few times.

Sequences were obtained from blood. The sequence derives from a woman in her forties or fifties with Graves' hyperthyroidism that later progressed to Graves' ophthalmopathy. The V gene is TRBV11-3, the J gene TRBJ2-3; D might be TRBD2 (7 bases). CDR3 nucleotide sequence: TGTGCCAGCAGCCTATCTAGGGGGGGCAGCGCAGATACGCAGTATTTT. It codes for CASSLSRGGSADTQYF. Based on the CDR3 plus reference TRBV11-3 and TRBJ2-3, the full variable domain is EAGVVQSPRYKIIEKKQPVAFWCNPISGHNTLYWYLQNLGQGPELLIRYENEEAVDDSQLPKDRFSAERLKGVDSTLKIQPAELGDSAVYLCASSLSRGGSADTQYFGPGTRLTVL.